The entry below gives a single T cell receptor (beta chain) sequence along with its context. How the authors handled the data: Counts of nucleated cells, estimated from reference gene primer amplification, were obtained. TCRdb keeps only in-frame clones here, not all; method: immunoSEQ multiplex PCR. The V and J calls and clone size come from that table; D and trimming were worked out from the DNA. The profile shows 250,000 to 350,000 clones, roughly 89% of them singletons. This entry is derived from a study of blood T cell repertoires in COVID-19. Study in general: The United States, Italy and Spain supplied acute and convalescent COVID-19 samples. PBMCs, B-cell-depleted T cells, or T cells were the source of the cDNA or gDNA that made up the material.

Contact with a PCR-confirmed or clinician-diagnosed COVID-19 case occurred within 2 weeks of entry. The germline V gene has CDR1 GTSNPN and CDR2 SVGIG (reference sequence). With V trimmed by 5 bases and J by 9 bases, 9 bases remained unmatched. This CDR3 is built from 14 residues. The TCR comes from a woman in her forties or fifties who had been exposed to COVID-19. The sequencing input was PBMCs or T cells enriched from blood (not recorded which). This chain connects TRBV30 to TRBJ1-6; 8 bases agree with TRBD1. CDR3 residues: CAWADRAFSSPLHF. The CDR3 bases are TGTGCCTGGGCGGACAGGGCCTTCTCTTCACCCCTCCACTTT.